Here is one T cell receptor beta chain with its context. Its antigen target is currently unknown. Base qualities are missing; no much larger clone stands one base away. The donors were healthy, HIV-negative adults who had no recently reported acute infections or vaccinations. All donors were Caucasian adults living in Nashville, Tennessee, USA. CD4+ T cells were enriched by magnetic negative selection, after which naive cells were positively selected on CD45RA and the negative fraction was taken as the memory subset. Blood was collected by leukapheresis, and PBMCs were isolated by Ficoll-Histopaque density gradient centrifugation and then cryopreserved in liquid nitrogen vapor phase. Purity and quantity of every magnetically sorted T cell population were checked by analytical flow cytometry. Each sorted fraction had its genomic DNA isolated and then quantified by UV absorbance on a Nanodrop 2000c.

The sample originates from a study of shared clonotypes between healthy human individuals (dated by TCRdb to about 2020). With regard to the full study: The cohort included three men and a couple of women between 18 and 49 years of age. To increase sequencing depth and limit assay-specific biases, TCR repertoire library preparation and sequencing were carried out by different laboratories using diverse techniques. For each donor, three plates each were used for CD4 naive and CD4 memory, two plates were used for CD8 naive, and one plate was used for CD8 memory. Leukapheresis yielded between about 0.85 and 10 billion PBMCs per donor. Blood TCR repertoires of a handful of healthy adults were deeply sequenced to estimate repertoire size and the extent of clonotype sharing between individuals.

Using the deep immunoSEQ assay, TCR CDR3 regions were amplified from genomic DNA by multiplex PCR. For each cell subset, the extracted genomic DNA was distributed evenly across all wells of several immunoSEQ 96-well plates, and each plate served as one replicate. Each replicate PCR for sorted subsets received roughly 200 ng genomic DNA, equal to about 30,000 T cell genomes. Purified libraries were measured with a Qubit 3.0 fluorometer, size-checked on a Bioanalyzer 2100, and measured again with the KAPA Library Quantification kit. Every immunoSEQ 96-well plate was sequenced on a separate single-read 150-cycle Illumina NextSeq 550 flow cell. Processing in the source paper ran as follows. Because the immunoSEQ output included only junctional sequences and no quality scores, the filtering could not be the same as the filtering used for full-length reads. Sequences were annotated with PyIR, a Python wrapper for IgBLAST v1.9, and V/J genes and CDR3 were assigned using IMGT germline references. Reads were filtered out if the reads had weak V/J assignments (E-value above 1e-6), no CDR3, stop codons, out-of-frame junctions, or ambiguous translated residues. V3J clonotypes were defined as sequences sharing an identical inferred V gene, J gene, and CDR3 amino acid sequence. Percentage overlap between repertoires was calculated by dividing the number of shared unique clonotypes by the size of the smaller repertoire. RTK rarefaction, the Chao1 estimator, and Recon v2.1 estimates of unobserved clonotypes were used to assess repertoire richness. Generation probabilities were computed with OLGA for all TCRbeta clonotypes obtained by the gDNA method from several donors. TCRdb took this table from immuneACCESS and kept in-frame rearrangements with V and J called. Such tables lack part of the clones; where checked against another copy, unresolved V genes explain under half of the gap, and the rest is unexplained. The V and J calls and clone size were taken over from that table, and D and trimming were inferred from the DNA. This sample is represented by millions of clones; 85% to 95% of them were singletons. The ten biggest clones cover around 0.14% of the sample.

Findings and caveats that apply to the study as a whole: Because the study included a small number of donors, the genetic and exposure-history diversity represented was limited. When a few donors were compared, the shared fraction of clonotypes was roughly 5% for naive CD4, about 4% for naive CD8, 2% to 2.5% for memory CD4, and about 0.36% for memory CD8. Incomplete sequencing was indicated by rarefaction of sorted-subset datasets, despite the large sequencing depth. Naive subsets generally had larger estimated clonotype richness than memory subsets did. Pairwise subsampling indicated that sequencing depth was expected to affect the degree of clonotype sharing among donors. Sampling was restricted to blood, and TCR repertoires in tissue are likely to differ from TCR repertoires in blood. Compared with non-shared clonotypes, clonotypes shared by all four sorted-subset donors had higher generation probabilities.

The sequence was collected from a man in his late teens or twenties in good health. The sample consisted of naive CD4+ T cells sorted from blood. The intended sense of this specimen's cell subset or site label: CD45RA+ positively selected.

In nucleotide form, the sequence is TGTGCCAGCAGCTTAGCTTGGGTCAATGAGCAGTTCTTC. This is translated as CASSLAWVNEQFF. The sequence links TRBV7-9 to TRBJ2-1; a confident D gene designation cannot be given. Reading the germline V gene (reference sequence) gives CDR1 SEHNR and CDR2 FQNEAQ. V is clipped by 0 bases and J by 6 bases, and the sequence between their germline boundaries is 6 bases long. From cysteine to phenylalanine, the CDR3 is 13 amino acids long. The retained sequence is limited to the CDR3, 39 bases, with the frame set at the first base.